A selection of T cell receptor beta chains follows, all from one sample in a study of shared clonotypes between healthy human individuals. Here immunoSEQ multiplex PCR was the method, and the copy in TCRdb shows in-frame clones only, minus some. The table includes 2 million to 2.5 million clones, less than 95% detected once. Sequencing was done on a sample of naive CD4+ T cells from PBMCs. The receptors derive from a man between 18 and 29 years old in good health. Some clones in this sample may be carry-over from other donors' samples. Both conserved end residues are part of each CDR3.

>TRBJ2-7|TRBV7-8|15
CASSLGGGTPAEQYF
>TRBJ2-1|TRBV27|17
CASSLIRSGQDYNEQFF
>TRBJ1-1|TRBV9|14
CASSVRSGTTEAFF
>TRBJ2-1|TRBV18|16
CASSPRRRESYNEQFF
>TRBJ1-2|TRBV28|13
CASSPGQGDGYTF
>TRBJ2-1|TRBV7-9|15
CASSFSGTPYNEQFF
>TRBJ2-7|TRBV7-8|13
CASSPPGAYEQYF
>TRBJ1-2|TRBV7-9|14
CASSLYRGNYGYTF
>TRBJ1-4|TRBV19|15
CASSIRGPTNEKLFF
>TRBJ2-7|TRBV27|15
CASSPSGGPSYEQYF
>TRBJ2-2|TRBV7-3|13
CASSSQGTGELFF
>TRBJ2-7|TRBV12-5|16
CASGSSPRGVRYEQYF
>TRBJ2-3|TRBV7-6|14
CASSPGRAQDTQYF
>TRBJ2-1|TRBV20-1|11
CSARGVLVQFF
>TRBJ2-3|TRBV29-1|13
CSVQLRLADTQYF
>TRBJ2-3|TRBV19|18
CASSITGGISRAPDTQYF
>TRBJ2-5|TRBV6-1|15
CASSDKLAGVETQYF
>TRBJ1-2|TRBV14|16
CASSQGRDRLRYGYTF
>TRBJ2-3|TRBV6-1|14
CASSRTAVTDTQYF
>TRBJ1-1|TRBV7-2|13
CASSWTGVTEAFF
>TRBJ1-1|TRBV5-1|14
CASSLGAVNTEAFF
>TRBJ2-7|TRBV2|10
CASSDPGQYF
>TRBJ2-7|TRBV5-1|15
CASSLAGAGSYEQYF
>TRBJ2-7|TRBV5-1|15
CASSFRAGSSYEQYF
>TRBJ2-4|TRBV7-2|15
CASSLLRGQGDIQYF
>TRBJ1-5|TRBV19|18
CASSIKPPVGYSNQPQHF
>TRBJ1-1|TRBV7-7|13
CASSQHRNTEAFF
>TRBJ2-1|TRBV18|16
CASSPPGRDAVGEQFF
>TRBJ2-1|TRBV18|14
CASSPFTGEGEQFF
>TRBJ1-2|TRBV30|13
CAWGPGGKDGYTF
>TRBJ1-1|TRBV19|15
CASSIEGQLNTEAFF
>TRBJ2-5|TRBV25-1|13
CATRAAGIETQYF
>TRBJ2-3|TRBV4-3|18
CASSQAIPGAGVTDTQYF
>TRBJ2-7|TRBV11-2|13
CASKTSGSGEQYF
>TRBJ1-1|TRBV10-3|14
CAISGRMEYTEAFF
>TRBJ1-1|TRBV7-9|13
CASSYSSGTEAFF
>TRBJ2-7|TRBV6-1|14
CASSAGQAPPGQYF
>TRBJ2-2|TRBV7-7|13
CASSLAGAGELFF
>TRBJ2-6|TRBV11-2|16
CASSPGPDRTANVLTF
>TRBJ2-7|TRBV7-2|14
CASSLLLAGGEQYF
>TRBJ1-5|TRBV28|16
CASSPLKGRDDQPQHF
>TRBJ2-7|TRBV30|13
CAWSPTRRYEQYF
>TRBJ1-5|TRBV2|11
CASREQGPQHF
>TRBJ2-3|TRBV18|13
CASSSGVTDTQYF
>TRBJ2-1|TRBV5-4|14
CASTLAGSYNEQFF
>TRBJ2-3|TRBV9|16
CASSVVAGGRTDTQYF
>TRBJ2-1|TRBV7-2|15
CASRAPGQNYNEQFF
>TRBJ2-5|TRBV19|16
CASTLTLAGAGETQYF